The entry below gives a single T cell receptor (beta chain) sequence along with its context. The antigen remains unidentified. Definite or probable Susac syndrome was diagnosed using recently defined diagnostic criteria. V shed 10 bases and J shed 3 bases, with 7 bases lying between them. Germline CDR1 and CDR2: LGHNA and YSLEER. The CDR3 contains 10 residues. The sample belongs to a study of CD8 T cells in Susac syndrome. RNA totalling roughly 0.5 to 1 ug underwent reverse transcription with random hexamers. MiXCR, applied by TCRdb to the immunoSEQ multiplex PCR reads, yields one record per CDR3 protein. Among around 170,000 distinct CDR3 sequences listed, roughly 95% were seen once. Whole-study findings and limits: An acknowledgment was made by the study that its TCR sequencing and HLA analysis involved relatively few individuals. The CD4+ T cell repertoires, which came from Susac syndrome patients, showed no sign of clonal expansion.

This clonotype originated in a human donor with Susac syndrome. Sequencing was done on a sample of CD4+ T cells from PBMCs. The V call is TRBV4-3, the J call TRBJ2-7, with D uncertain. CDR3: CANGNYEQYF. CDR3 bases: TGCGCCAACGGCAACTACGAGCAGTACTTC.